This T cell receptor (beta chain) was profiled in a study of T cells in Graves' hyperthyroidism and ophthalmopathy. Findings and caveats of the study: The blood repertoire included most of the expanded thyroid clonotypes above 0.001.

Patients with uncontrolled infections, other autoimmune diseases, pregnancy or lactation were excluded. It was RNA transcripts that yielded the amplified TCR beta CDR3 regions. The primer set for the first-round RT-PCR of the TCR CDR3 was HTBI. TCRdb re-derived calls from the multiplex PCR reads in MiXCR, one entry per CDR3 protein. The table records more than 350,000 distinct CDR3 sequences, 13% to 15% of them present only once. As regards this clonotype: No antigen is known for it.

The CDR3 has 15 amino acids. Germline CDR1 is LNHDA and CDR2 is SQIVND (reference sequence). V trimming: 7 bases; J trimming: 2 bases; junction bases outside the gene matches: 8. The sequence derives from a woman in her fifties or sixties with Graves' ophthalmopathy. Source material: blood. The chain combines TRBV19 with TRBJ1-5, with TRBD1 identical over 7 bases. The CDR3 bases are TGTGCCAGTATCCTGACAGGGTACGGCAATCAGCCCCAGCATTTT. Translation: CASILTGYGNQPQHF.